This T cell receptor beta chain stems from a study of T-cell reconstitution after alpha-beta-depleted transplantation in children. A TCRbeta library incorporating unique molecular identifiers was prepared. TCRdb independently ran MiXCR on the PCR reads; one entry per CDR3 protein. The table has some 550,000 distinct CDR3 sequences, approximately 20% seen once. The germline CDR1 and CDR2 sequences are MGHDK and SYGVNS. Trimming cost V 1 base and J 3 bases; bases outside gene matches: 6. The CDR3 totals 16 residues. The source is a human donor who donated a stem cell graft to a child with acute lymphoblastic leukemia. The V and J genes are TRBV25-1 and TRBJ2-5; 9 bases are a match to TRBD2. The sample was PBMCs from the stem cell graft donor, taken from the stem cell graft. The CDR3 sequence is CASSEWIAGVEETQYF. As DNA, the CDR3 is TGTGCCAGCAGTGAATGGATAGCGGGAGTGGAAGAGACCCAGTACTTC.